This T cell receptor (beta chain) is drawn from a study of blood T cell repertoires in COVID-19. Participant age was 18 to 89 years, and participants resided in approximately 25 US areas. Study processing details: For nucleated cells, counts were estimated from reference gene primer amplification. The method was immunoSEQ multiplex PCR; TCRdb's version includes in-frame clones alone and lacks a portion of them. V and J calls and clone size are as listed in that table; D and trimming were resolved from the DNA. The sample carries approximately 350,000 clones, about four fifths recorded once. The germline V and J ends were trimmed by 4 bases and 5 bases, with 5 bases remaining between them. CDR1 and CDR2 from the germline V gene are MNHEY and SVGAGI. The CDR3 covers 11 residues.

This chain joins TRBV6-5 and TRBJ1-1; D is unresolved. This receptor was taken from a woman between 50 and 59 years old who had recovered from COVID-19. What was sequenced was PBMCs or T cells enriched from blood (not recorded which). CDR3: CASSLVTEAFF. The DNA of the CDR3 is TGTGCCAGCAGTTTAGTTACTGAAGCTTTCTTT.